Presented here are 21 T cell receptor beta chains from one specimen sequenced in a study of radiotherapy plus CTLA-4 blockade in lung cancer. Clones were read by immunoSEQ multiplex PCR, and TCRdb kept only the in-frame ones, dropping some. The sample carries over 75,000 clones, around four fifths recorded once. The source was peripheral blood, collected from a patient treated with radiotherapy plus ipilimumab. The receptors come from a human donor with non-small cell lung cancer who had stable disease on radiotherapy plus ipilimumab.

This clone has a handful of counts. The chain employs TRBV7-9 and TRBJ2-5, with TRBD1 as a possible D gene (6 bases). The CDR3 spans 15 residues. Germline CDR1 and CDR2: SEHNR and FQNEAQ (reference sequence). With 2 bases removed from V and 5 bases from J, the gap between germline ends came to 15 bases. CDR3 coding DNA: TGTGCCAGCAGCTTAATCGGTCAGGGGCAGGAGACCCAGTACTTC. It codes for CASSLIGQGQETQYF.

This clone was found once. The rearrangement uses TRBV11-2 and TRBJ1-3; a possible D gene is TRBD1 (5 bases). There are 14 residues in the CDR3. Trimming pared 2 bases from V and 9 bases from J, leaving 14 bases between. Germline CDR1 and CDR2: SGHAT and FQNNGV. CDR3 DNA: TGTGCCAGCAGCTTAAGCTCGCAGGGTGGCACCATATATTTT. Protein product: CASSLSSQGGTIYF. Supplemented by reference TRBV11-2 and TRBJ1-3, the full variable domain reads EAGVAQSPRYKIIEKRQSVAFWCNPISGHATLYWYQQILGQGPKLLIQFQNNGVVDDSQLPKDRFSAERLKGVDSTLKIQPAKLEDSAVYLCASSLSSQGGTIYFGEGSWLTVV.

V gene TRBV5-1 combines with J gene TRBJ2-3, with 11 bases aligning to TRBD2. The CDR3 runs to 18 residues. The ends lost 0 bases at V and 2 bases at J; junction bases unmatched: 8. Germline-derived CDR1 and CDR2 are SGHRS and YFSETQ. In DNA form, the CDR3 reads TGCGCCAGCAGCTTGGAAGTGGGACTAGCGGACCCCACAGATACGCAGTATTTT. This sequence encodes CASSLEVGLADPTDTQYF. Drawing the rest from reference TRBV5-1 and TRBJ2-3, the complete variable domain is KAGVTQTPRYLIKTRGQQVTLSCSPISGHRSVSWYQQTPGQGLQFLFEYFSETQRNKGNFPGRFSGRQFSNSRSEMNVSTLELGDSALYLCASSLEVGLADPTDTQYFGPGTRLTVL.

This clone was observed a few times. The chain joins TRBV29-1 to TRBJ2-1; 9 nucleotides match TRBD2. Germline V gene lookup returns CDR1 SQVTM and CDR2 ANQGSEA. V shed 7 bases, J shed 9 bases, and the junction held 10 bases outside the gene matches. The CDR3 runs 13 residues. CDR3 sequence (DNA): TGCAGCGCCGGGGGCGGGGGGGCCGGTGAGCAGTTCTTC. The encoded protein is CSAGGGGAGEQFF.

The J gene is TRBJ1-4, the V gene TRBV5-1; 10 bases map to TRBD1. Germline lookup yields CDR1 SGHRS and CDR2 YFSETQ. This CDR3 region has 14 residues. V shed 1 base, J shed 7 bases, and the junction held 1 base outside the gene matches. The CDR3 DNA reads as TGCGCCAGCAGCTTGAGGACAGGGGGTGAAAAACTGTTTTTT. It yields the protein CASSLRTGGEKLFF.

CDR3 residues: CASTPGSNQPQHF. The CDR3 region has the DNA TGCGCCAGCACCCCGGGTAGCAATCAGCCCCAGCATTTT. The chain links TRBV5-1 to TRBJ1-5; D unclear. The CDR3 sequence is 13 residues long. With 6 bases removed from V and 0 bases from J, the gap between germline ends came to 7 bases. Germline lookup yields CDR1 SGHRS and CDR2 YFSETQ.

The chain is built from TRBV13 and TRBJ1-2; D ambiguous. Trimming left V 3 bases short and J 0 bases short, with 8 bases between. This CDR3 contains 14 residues. Per germline, CDR1 PRHDT and CDR2 FYEKMQ (reference sequence). CDR3 nucleotides: TGTGCCAGCAGCTTTAAGACACCTAACTATGGCTACACCTTC. Translating it yields CASSFKTPNYGYTF.

V usage is TRBV5-1 and J usage is TRBJ2-2; TRBD2 matches at 12 bases. The trim removed 7 bases at V and 2 bases at J, leaving 3 bases unmatched. From germline, CDR1 is SGHRS and CDR2 YFSETQ. The CDR3 has 15 amino acids. The chain's CDR3 is CASRTSGINTGELFF. In nucleotides, the CDR3 is TGCGCCAGCCGGACTAGCGGGATAAACACCGGGGAGCTGTTTTTT.

This clone was detected once. This chain connects TRBV5-5 to TRBJ1-6; tentatively, D is TRBD1 (5 bases). From germline, CDR1 is SGHKS and CDR2 YYEKEE (reference sequence). The CDR3 contains 17 residues. V lost 4 bases and J lost 0, with 14 bases in between. The CDR3 is CASSATGALSYNSPLHF. The CDR3 DNA is TGTGCCAGCAGCGCCACAGGAGCCCTCTCCTATAATTCACCCCTCCACTTT.

The chain joins TRBV6-1 to TRBJ1-1; TRBD1 is a possible D gene (5 bases). The germline V gene encodes CDR1 MNHNS and CDR2 SASEGT. CDR3 size: 12 residues. Trimming left V 6 bases short and J 5 bases short, with 10 bases between. The CDR3 spells CASRGQKTEAFF. The CDR3 DNA reads TGTGCCAGCAGGGGGCAAAAGACTGAAGCTTTCTTT.

CDR3 sequence reads: CASSYSIDNEQFF. The DNA for the CDR3 is TGTGCCAGCAGTTACTCGATTGACAATGAGCAGTTCTTC. The rearrangement uses TRBV6-5 and TRBJ2-1; no clear D gene. The V gene's germline CDR1 is MNHEY and CDR2 SVGAGI. CDR3 length: 13 residues. Trimming removed 0 bases from V and 5 bases from J, with 5 bases in between.

J is TRBJ1-2 and V is TRBV2; 10 bases agree with TRBD1. V dropped 6 bases and J dropped 7; count of bases not matched to a gene: 8. CDR1 is SNHLY and CDR2 is FYNNEI in the germline V gene. The CDR3 length is 14 residues. This CDR3 reads CASSGGQGSSGYTF. CDR3 sequence (DNA): TGTGCCAGCAGCGGGGGACAGGGGAGTAGTGGCTACACCTTC.

The rearrangement joins TRBV5-5 to TRBJ1-4; maybe TRBD1 (5 bases). The CDR3 sequence is 16 residues long. The V end lost 4 bases, the J end lost 3 bases, and 16 bases lay between the germline ends. Germline CDR1 SGHKS, CDR2 YYEKEE (reference sequence). In nucleotides, the CDR3 is TGTGCCAGCAGCCCCGGGGCCCAGGGAGCTAATGAAAAACTGTTTTTT. This sequence encodes CASSPGAQGANEKLFF.

This clone has just one count. This chain connects TRBV9 to TRBJ1-6; TRBD1 is a possible D gene (5 bases). Germline CDR1 reads SGDLS; CDR2 reads YYNGEE. Trimming stripped 0 bases from V and 13 bases from J, with 14 bases between. The CDR3 sequence is 14 residues long. CDR3 region: CASSVGEGKGPLHF. Written as DNA, the CDR3 is TGTGCCAGCAGCGTAGGCGAGGGGAAGGGGCCCCTCCACTTT.

This chain joins TRBV15 and TRBJ1-1; D gene uncertain. V lost 5 bases, J lost 0 bases, and 4 bases lay in between. Germline V CDR1 and CDR2: LNHNV, YYDKDF (reference sequence). The CDR3 extends over 12 amino acids. CDR3 in amino acids: CATSRVNTEAFF. The DNA of the CDR3 is TGTGCCACCAGCCGGGTGAACACTGAAGCTTTCTTT.

This clone was seen a few times. V usage is TRBV6-5 and J usage is TRBJ2-4; 11 bases are a match to TRBD2. V lost 2 bases, J lost 11 bases, and 5 bases stayed unmatched. Germline V CDR1 and CDR2: MNHEY, SVGAGI. This CDR3 spans 14 amino acids. DNA for the CDR3: TGTGCCAGCAGTTACCAACTAGCGGGAGAGGTTCAGTACTTC. It specifies CASSYQLAGEVQYF.

The table lists this clone with a few counts. The genes are TRBV19 and TRBJ2-6; D is unresolved. CDR1 and CDR2 from the germline V gene are LNHDA and SQIVND (reference sequence). The CDR3 consists of 16 residues. The V end was cut by 3 bases, the J end by 1 base, with 10 bases between. The CDR3 coding sequence is TGTGCCAGTAGTATCCCGCTACGGTCTGGGGCCAACGTCCTGACTTTC. Its translation is CASSIPLRSGANVLTF.

The CDR3 reads CAWNTNNSPLHF. CDR3 coding DNA: TGTGCCTGGAATACCAATAATTCACCCCTCCACTTT. The genes are TRBV30 and TRBJ1-6, with D hard to call. The CDR3 extends over 12 amino acids. Germline V gene data show CDR1 as GTSNPN and CDR2 as SVGIG (reference sequence). V lost 4 bases to trimming and J lost 5 bases, with 6 bases between them.

The rearrangement joins TRBV7-8 to TRBJ2-3; maybe TRBD1 (6 bases). In germline, CDR1 is SGHVS, CDR2 FQNEAQ. V gave up 5 bases and J gave up 4 bases, with 10 bases separating them. CDR3 size: 13 residues. The CDR3 DNA reads as TGTGCCAGCAGCCGCTACAGGGCAGATACGCAGTATTTT. Translating gives CASSRYRADTQYF.

This clone was seen only once. This chain uses TRBV7-8 with TRBJ2-3, with D maybe TRBD2 (7 bases). This CDR3 region has 14 residues. Germline V lookup: CDR1 SGHVS, CDR2 FQNEAQ. Trimming stripped 5 bases from V and 6 bases from J, with 15 bases between. In DNA, the CDR3 is TGTGCCAGCAGCCGAGGGGGGGCGGCGGATACGCAGTATTTT. Protein product: CASSRGGAADTQYF.

The chain couples TRBV5-1 to TRBJ2-3, with 8 bases lining up with TRBD2. Germline V gene sequence: CDR1 SGHRS, CDR2 YFSETQ. V trimming: 4 bases; J trimming: 4 bases; junction bases outside the gene matches: 11. The CDR3 length is 16 residues. The CDR3: CASSVTPGLGADTQYF. For the CDR3, the DNA is TGCGCCAGCAGCGTGACACCGGGACTAGGAGCAGATACGCAGTATTTT.